This T cell receptor beta chain was documented in a study of beta chain features in type 1 diabetes. Expressed TCRB transcripts got sequenced, as all isolated RNA was reverse transcribed. Repertoires were generated with immunoSEQ multiplex PCR, while TCRdb's copy carries only in-frame clones and drops some. The repertoire holds approximately 400,000 clones, with about 15% as singletons. Trimming cost V 4 bases and J 7 bases; bases outside gene matches: 5. The CDR3 has 14 amino acids. Germline V gives CDR1 MNHNY, CDR2 SVGAGI (reference sequence). This clone was counted only a few times. The sequenced material came from naive CD4+ T cells from blood. This rearrangement joins TRBV6-6 to TRBJ2-1; 9 bases match TRBD2. This clonotype originated in a woman younger than 35 in good health. CDR3: CASSWASGDNEQFF. In DNA, the CDR3 is TGTGCCAGCAGTTGGGCTAGCGGGGATAATGAGCAGTTCTTC.